The 26 T cell receptor beta chains below all came from one sample that was sequenced in a study of blood T cells in healthy people across ages. With a J-beta primer mix and a sample-barcoded 5' primer, a second PCR ran roughly 7 to 11 cycles. Via MiXCR, TCRdb re-called the 5' RACE reads, giving one row per CDR3 protein. The table has around 520,000 distinct CDR3 sequences, about 29% seen once. This sample also appeared in a second study, on T cells of mothers and their children.

The sequencing sample was made of blood. The receptors were sampled from a boy aged 2 to 10 in good health.

The chain links TRBV27 to TRBJ1-2; D may be TRBD1 (5 bases). With 6 bases removed from V and 2 bases from J, the gap between germline ends came to 19 bases. Germline CDR1 is MNHEY and CDR2 is SMNVEV (reference sequence). This CDR3 region has 16 residues. CDR3 DNA sequence: TGTGCCAGCAGAGCCGAGGGCGCGTGGGACAACTATGGCTACACCTTC. Protein sequence: CASRAEGAWDNYGYTF.

This clonotype was counted a few times. The chain couples TRBV6-2 or TRBV6-3 to TRBJ2-3, with 10 bases that match TRBD2. Germline CDR1 reads MNHEY; CDR2 reads SVGEGT. The CDR3 is 17 amino acids. After removal of 5 bases from V and 3 bases from J, the junction contained 11 bases not matched to a gene. The CDR3 protein is CASSQSGTSAWTDTQYF. The CDR3 nucleotides are TGTGCCAGCAGTCAATCCGGGACTAGCGCCTGGACAGATACGCAGTATTTT.

Only a few counts were recorded for this clonotype. The chain is built from TRBV5-1 and TRBJ2-3, with 9 bases fitting TRBD2. From germline, CDR1 is SGHRS and CDR2 YFSETQ. The CDR3 is made up of 18 amino acids. V lost 4 bases, J lost 0 bases, and 12 bases stayed unmatched. The CDR3 sequence: CASSPGYITSGSTDTQYF. The DNA for the CDR3 is TGCGCCAGCAGCCCTGGATACATCACTAGCGGGAGCACAGATACGCAGTATTTT.

V usage is TRBV15 and J usage is TRBJ2-5, with 8 nucleotides matching TRBD2. Germline lookup yields CDR1 LNHNV and CDR2 YYDKDF (reference sequence). V gave up 0 bases and J gave up 5 bases; unmatched junction bases: 5. The CDR3 consists of 15 residues. Here the CDR3 reads CATSRDRLAIETQYF. Written as DNA, the CDR3 is TGTGCCACCAGCAGAGATCGACTAGCGATCGAGACCCAGTACTTC.

The table lists this clonotype with a few counts. In DNA form, the CDR3 reads TGTGCCAGCAGCTTAGCGTCGGGAGGCGGGACTTACGAGCAGTACTTC. Translation: CASSLASGGGTYEQYF. V is TRBV7-6 and J is TRBJ2-7; 7 nucleotides agree with TRBD2. This CDR3 has 16 amino acids. Trimming took 0 bases from V and 4 from J; bases not matched to a gene: 9. CDR1 is SGHVS, CDR2 FNYEAQ, per germline.

In this sample, this clonotype turned up a few times. The chain joins TRBV9 to TRBJ2-5; 10 bases line up with TRBD1. The V and J ends lost 0 bases and 2 bases, in that order; junction bases with no gene match: 7. The CDR3 extends over 17 amino acids. The germline CDR1 and CDR2 sequences are SGDLS and YYNGEE. CDR3 loop: CASSVGDRDRGQETQYF. The DNA of the CDR3 is TGTGCCAGCAGCGTAGGTGACCGGGACAGGGGACAAGAGACCCAGTACTTC.

The gene calls are TRBV6-5 and TRBJ2-7; TRBD1 agrees at 8 bases. The germline V gene has CDR1 MNHEY and CDR2 SVGAGI. The CDR3 loop spans 14 amino acids. V lost 0 bases and J lost 2; bases outside the gene matches: 0. DNA for the CDR3: TGTGCCAGCAGTTACTCGGACAGGGCCTACGAGCAGTACTTC. Translated, it gives CASSYSDRAYEQYF.

As concerns this clonotype: An end of the junction does not agree with germline; a read error may underlie this. CDR3 nucleotides: TGCGCCAGCGCCGACCTTTGGTCCCTTAGCACAGATACGCAGTATTTT. This gives the protein CASADLWSLSTDTQYF. The chain carries TRBV6-6 and TRBJ2-3, with D unclear. The CDR3 is 16 residues long. In germline, CDR1 is MNHNY, CDR2 SVGAGI (reference sequence).

The table lists this clonotype with a few counts. The chain couples TRBV18 to TRBJ2-5; 7 bases map to TRBD1. Judging by the DNA end, TRBJ2-1 fits better; the J call may be wrong. This CDR3 has 14 residues. In germline, CDR1 is KGHSH, CDR2 LQKENI. The chain's CDR3 is CASSPRQGKNEQFF. DNA of the CDR3: TGTGCCAGCTCACCGAGACAGGGCAAAAATGAGCAGTTCTTC.

This clonotype has ten or more counts. The chain is built from TRBV7-8 and TRBJ2-1, with 11 bases fitting TRBD2. Per germline, CDR1 SGHVS and CDR2 FQNEAQ. The CDR3 covers 17 residues. V lost 0 bases to trimming and J lost 7 bases; unmatched junction nucleotides: 8. The CDR3 loop reads CASSLALLAGEKNEQFF. The CDR3 DNA follows: TGTGCCAGCAGCTTAGCCCTACTAGCGGGAGAAAAAAATGAGCAGTTCTTC.

This clonotype was recorded a few times. The rearrangement uses TRBV6-5 and TRBJ1-3, with D hard to call. Deletions cut 6 bases from V and 2 bases from J, with 14 bases between. CDR3 length: 15 amino acids. Germline values: CDR1 MNHEY, CDR2 SVGAGI. Here the CDR3 reads CASSPRRATGNTIYF. The CDR3 nucleotides read TGTGCCAGCAGCCCCCGTCGGGCCACTGGAAACACCATATATTTT.

This clonotype came up a few times. The genes are TRBV3-1 and TRBJ2-5; D possibly matches TRBD1 or TRBD2 (5 bases each). The end of the DNA fits TRBJ2-7 better, so the J call may be wrong. Germline assignment: CDR1 LGHDT and CDR2 YNNKEL (reference sequence). This CDR3 region has 14 residues. The CDR3 region is CASSQPGRSYEQYF. The CDR3 bases are TGTGCCAGCAGCCAACCGGGACGGTCCTACGAGCAGTACTTC.

V and J are TRBV7-2 and TRBJ2-5, with D perhaps matching TRBD2 (7 bases). V gave up 5 bases and J gave up 3 bases, with 16 bases separating them. The CDR3 covers 15 residues. CDR1 and CDR2 (germline): SGHTA, FQGNSA. The DNA of the CDR3 is TGTGCCAGCAGCGGAGGGGGGGTTATTGAAGAGACCCAGTACTTC. It encodes CASSGGGVIEETQYF.

This clonotype showed up just a few times. The junction departs from germline at one end; a sequencing error may be responsible. This chain uses TRBV25-1 with TRBJ1-3; D not certain. CDR3 length equals 13 residues. Germline V gene data show CDR1 as MGHDK and CDR2 as SYGVNS. The CDR3 DNA is TGTGCCAGCAGTGTTAGCTCTGGAAGCACCATATATTTT. Residues: CASSVSSGSTIYF.

The chain couples TRBV5-1 to TRBJ2-5; D may be TRBD2 (5 bases). With 4 bases removed from V and 0 bases from J, the gap between germline ends came to 16 bases. CDR3 length equals 16 residues. The V gene's germline CDR1 is SGHRS and CDR2 YFSETQ. CDR3 in DNA: TGCGCCAGCAGCCGGGGAGCGAGATGGGACCAAGAGACCCAGTACTTC. This codes for CASSRGARWDQETQYF.

The chain joins TRBV12-3 or TRBV12-4 to TRBJ2-4; TRBD2 agrees at 9 bases. Trimming removed 3 bases from V and 2 bases from J; junction bases left unmatched: 11. The CDR3 totals 18 residues. The CDR3 DNA is TGTGCCAGCAGTTTTGGGAAAGCGGGAGGCTACCCCAAAAACATTCAGTACTTC. Protein sequence: CASSFGKAGGYPKNIQYF.

The rearrangement uses TRBV7-2 and TRBJ2-3; D may be TRBD2 (6 bases). CDR1 is SGHTA, CDR2 FQGNSA, per germline. Trimming shortened V by 4 bases and J by 2 bases, and 16 bases separated the two germline ends. This CDR3 contains 16 residues. The CDR3 bases are TGTGCCAGCAGCTCGAAAGTGGACTACAACACAGATACGCAGTATTTT. This translates into CASSSKVDYNTDTQYF.

The chain is built from TRBV10-1 and TRBJ1-4, with D hard to call. V was pared by 3 bases and J by 7 bases, with 9 bases between. The CDR3 length is 13 residues. Per germline, CDR1 WNHNN and CDR2 SYGVQD (reference sequence). The CDR3 coding sequence is TGCGCCAGCAGTGATTCCGGTTCTGAAAAACTGTTTTTT. Its translation: CASSDSGSEKLFF.

The chain couples TRBV4-1 to TRBJ1-1, with no clear D. V lost 1 base and J lost 1, with 10 bases in between. The germline CDR1 and CDR2 sequences are MGHRA and YSYEKL. The CDR3 length is 15 residues. Written as DNA, the CDR3 is TGCGCCAGCAGCCAAGGCAGGTCGCCGAACACTGAAGCTTTCTTT. Translation gives CASSQGRSPNTEAFF.

This clonotype was found a few times. This chain uses TRBV28 with TRBJ2-6, with D unresolved. This CDR3 has 16 amino acids. The germline gives CDR1 MDHEN, CDR2 SYDVKM. V shed 1 base and J shed 0 bases, with 7 bases lying between them. CDR3 bases: TGTGCCAGCAGTTTATCGTACAGCTCTGGGGCCAACGTCCTGACTTTC. It codes for CASSLSYSSGANVLTF.

There are many counts of this clonotype. V is TRBV2 and J is TRBJ2-3; D is undetermined. The CDR3 extends over 13 amino acids. V was shortened by 2 bases and J by 2 bases, with 5 bases between the two germline ends. The V gene's germline CDR1 is SNHLY and CDR2 FYNNEI. CDR3 sequence reads: CASSEPFTDTQYF. CDR3 DNA sequence: TGTGCCAGCAGTGAACCCTTCACAGATACGCAGTATTTT.

V and J are TRBV14 and TRBJ2-5; no reliable D call. CDR3 size: 15 residues. The V and J ends lost 0 bases and 1 base respectively, with 9 bases between them. The germline gives CDR1 SGHDN, CDR2 FVKESK. The CDR3 here is CASSQDVWAQETQYF. CDR3 coding DNA: TGTGCCAGCAGCCAAGATGTGTGGGCCCAAGAGACCCAGTACTTC.

V is TRBV7-2 and J is TRBJ1-4, with TRBD1 matching 7 bases. With V trimmed by 5 bases and J by 8 bases, 11 bases remained unmatched. In germline, CDR1 is SGHTA, CDR2 FQGNSA. The CDR3 is 15 amino acids. In DNA form, the CDR3 reads TGTGCCAGCAGCGTTACAGGGGTGAGAGGGGAAAAACTGTTTTTT. It translates to CASSVTGVRGEKLFF.

This chain links TRBV20-1 with TRBJ2-1; 9 bases are shared with TRBD1. The last part of the DNA fits TRBJ2-5 better; the J call may be wrong. Germline values: CDR1 DFQATT, CDR2 SNEGSKA (reference sequence). This CDR3 is built from 13 residues. The chain's CDR3 is CSAPGQGPETQYF. The CDR3 DNA sequence: TGCAGCGCCCCCGGACAGGGGCCGGAGACCCAGTACTTC.

J is TRBJ2-5 and V is TRBV7-8; 9 bases fit TRBD2. Germline-derived CDR1 and CDR2 are SGHVS and FQNEAQ. Trimming at V came to 2 bases and at J to 3 bases, leaving 7 bases not matched to a gene. The CDR3 is made up of 16 amino acids. The CDR3 is CASSLRVAGAKETQYF. CDR3 sequence (DNA): TGTGCCAGCAGCTTAAGGGTAGCGGGAGCTAAAGAGACCCAGTACTTC.

This clonotype has just a few counts. The rearrangement links TRBV28 to TRBJ2-7; possibly TRBD2 for D (6 bases). With 5 bases removed from V and 3 bases from J, the gap between germline ends came to 14 bases. This CDR3 is built from 14 residues. Germline CDR1 and CDR2: MDHEN and SYDVKM. The CDR3 region is CASSRSGTFYEQYF. The CDR3 nucleotides are TGTGCCAGCAGTAGATCCGGGACTTTCTACGAGCAGTACTTC.